The 19 T cell receptor beta chains in this list originate from one sample, sequenced in a study of blood T cell repertoires in COVID-19. Assay used: immunoSEQ multiplex PCR; TCRdb lists only in-frame clones, some missing. The repertoire holds about 35,000 clones, 80% to 90% seen once, with about a tenth in the top ten. Sequenced material: peripheral blood. The origin of the receptors is a man at least 80 years old with active COVID-19.

The CDR3 DNA sequence: TGTGCCAGCAGTTCCTTGGGCGGAGGAATCTATTCTGTTTACAATGAGCAGTTCTTC. Protein: CASSSLGGGIYSVYNEQFF. The chain employs TRBV28 and TRBJ2-1; the D gene is possibly TRBD2 (5 bases). From germline, CDR1 is MDHEN and CDR2 SYDVKM. Trimming left V 4 bases short and J 4 bases short, with 26 bases between. The CDR3 is 19 amino acids.

This chain links TRBV27 with TRBJ2-1; 8 bases line up with TRBD2. V lost 2 bases, J lost 6 bases, and 6 bases stayed unmatched. This CDR3 has 15 amino acids. Germline V gene sequence: CDR1 MNHEY, CDR2 SMNVEV (reference sequence). Written as DNA, the CDR3 is TGTGCCAGCAGTTTAAGTGGACTAGCAGGCAATGAGCAGTTCTTC. This gives the protein CASSLSGLAGNEQFF.

The chain uses TRBV4-1 and TRBJ2-7, with a possible D match to TRBD2 (5 bases). Germline loops: CDR1 MGHRA, CDR2 YSYEKL. V gave up 6 bases and J gave up 3 bases, with 18 bases separating them. CDR3 length: 15 residues. The CDR3 DNA is TGCGCCAGCAGTCAACCACGCGCGAGGGTCTACGAGCAGTACTTC. It is translated as CASSQPRARVYEQYF.

The chain links TRBV7-2 to TRBJ1-5, with TRBD1 as a possible D gene (6 bases). CDR1 is SGHTA and CDR2 is FQGNSA in the germline V gene. Trimming removed 2 bases from V and 5 bases from J, with 10 bases in between. There are 14 residues in the CDR3. CDR3 nucleotides: TGTGCCAGCAGCTTATGGGACATAGATCAGCCCCAGCATTTT. Its protein is CASSLWDIDQPQHF.

This chain connects TRBV27 to TRBJ2-7; D unclear. This CDR3 comprises 16 residues. The V end was cut by 5 bases, the J end by 0 bases, with 17 bases between. The germline gives CDR1 MNHEY, CDR2 SMNVEV (reference sequence). The CDR3 coding sequence is TGTGCCAGCAGTCCGGTGTCAGGCTCCTACTCCTACGAGCAGTACTTC. It specifies CASSPVSGSYSYEQYF.

The CDR3 sequence is CASSLSEGAGQPQHF. CDR3 nucleotide sequence: TGTGCCAGCAGTTTATCTGAGGGGGCGGGACAGCCCCAGCATTTT. J is TRBJ1-5 and V is TRBV27; TRBD1 matches at 7 bases. The CDR3 has 15 residues. Germline V gives CDR1 MNHEY, CDR2 SMNVEV (reference sequence). Trimming took 0 bases from V and 7 from J; bases not matched to a gene: 6.

This clone has only one observation. V gene TRBV30 combines with J gene TRBJ2-7, with D maybe TRBD2 (5 bases). Germline CDR1 is GTSNPN and CDR2 is SVGIG (reference sequence). V lost 4 bases and J lost 2, with 9 bases in between. CDR3 length: 12 residues. The CDR3 spells CAWTEEAYEQYF. The CDR3 DNA reads TGTGCCTGGACCGAGGAGGCCTACGAGCAGTACTTC.

The V call is TRBV7-2, the J call TRBJ2-7; 9 bases fit TRBD1. The CDR3 loop spans 16 amino acids. In germline, CDR1 is SGHTA, CDR2 FQGNSA. V was pared by 4 bases and J by 2 bases, with 9 bases of the junction left unmatched. CDR3: CASSSLRDRVAYEQYF. The DNA for the CDR3 is TGTGCCAGCAGCTCCCTCCGGGACAGGGTAGCCTACGAGCAGTACTTC.

The count of this clone is one. This chain connects TRBV9 to TRBJ2-5; 7 bases map to TRBD1. CDR1 is SGDLS, CDR2 YYNGEE, per germline. The CDR3 sequence is 18 residues long. Trimming at V came to 0 bases and at J to 2 bases, leaving 13 bases not matched to a gene. The CDR3 loop is CASSVGIGKGTAQETQYF. CDR3 sequence (DNA): TGTGCCAGCAGCGTAGGGATTGGCAAAGGGACAGCTCAAGAGACCCAGTACTTC.

The chain is built from TRBV7-2 and TRBJ1-6; the match to TRBD1 covers 12 bases. The CDR3 length is 18 residues. Germline V gene sequence: CDR1 SGHTA, CDR2 FQGNSA. V lost 1 base to trimming and J lost 9 bases; unmatched junction nucleotides: 10. This chain's CDR3 is CASSLVPGQGAIGSPLHF. The CDR3 DNA reads as TGTGCCAGCAGCTTAGTACCGGGACAGGGGGCGATCGGTTCACCCCTCCACTTT.

This sequence joins TRBV6-5 and TRBJ1-5; D possibly corresponds to TRBD1 (6 bases). V was cut by 8 bases and J by 2 bases, with 13 bases left in between. Per the germline V gene, CDR1 is MNHEY and CDR2 is SVGAGI. The CDR3 runs 14 residues. CDR3 DNA: TGTGCCAGCTGGGCAGGGGTCCGCAATCAGCCCCAGCATTTT. This translates into CASWAGVRNQPQHF.

This rearrangement joins TRBV19 to TRBJ2-2, with D perhaps TRBD2 (5 bases). The V gene's germline CDR1 is LNHDA and CDR2 SQIVND (reference sequence). The CDR3 covers 19 residues. Trimming shortened V by 5 bases and J by 8 bases, and 30 bases separated the two germline ends. For the CDR3, the DNA is TGTGCCAGTAGTCCGCTCTCTTCCGGGATCAGGTGGGAGTGGGGGGAGCTGTTTTTT. It yields the protein CASSPLSSGIRWEWGELFF.

The chain links TRBV6-2 or TRBV6-3 to TRBJ1-5; possibly TRBD1 for D (5 bases). CDR3 length: 16 amino acids. Trimming pared 4 bases from V and 2 bases from J, leaving 15 bases between. The V gene's germline CDR1 is MNHEY and CDR2 SVGEGT. CDR3 in amino acids: CASSSLSGGGNQPQHF. As DNA, the CDR3 is TGTGCCAGCAGTTCACTCTCCGGGGGGGGCAATCAGCCCCAGCATTTT.

This clone was seen more than once but under ten times. This CDR3 is CASSYGTGYYEQYF. The CDR3 DNA reads as TGTGCCAGCAGTTACGGGACAGGGTATTACGAGCAGTACTTC. The gene calls are TRBV6-5 and TRBJ2-7; 9 bases agree with TRBD1. V lost 2 bases to trimming and J lost 4 bases; unmatched junction nucleotides: 3. Germline CDR1 MNHEY, CDR2 SVGAGI. This CDR3 contains 14 residues.

This clone was found a few times. The rearrangement joins TRBV3-1 (or the pseudogene TRBV3-2) to TRBJ1-1, with 7 bases that match TRBD1. This CDR3 region has 14 residues. With V trimmed by 0 bases and J by 3 bases, 1 base remained unmatched. CDR1 is LGHDT, CDR2 YNNKEL, per germline (reference sequence). CDR3 residues: CASSQDQGDTEAFF. CDR3 sequence (DNA): TGTGCCAGCAGCCAAGATCAGGGGGACACTGAAGCTTTCTTT.

The chain employs TRBV28 and TRBJ2-1, with a weak D call TRBD1 (5 bases). The CDR3 is 14 amino acids. Germline V CDR1 and CDR2: MDHEN, SYDVKM. Between the trimmed V and J ends, which lost 3 bases and 1 base, there was a span of 7 bases. The CDR3 sequence is CASSLGRSYNEQFF. The CDR3 DNA reads as TGTGCCAGCAGTTTGGGGCGTTCCTACAATGAGCAGTTCTTC.

This sequence joins TRBV24-1 and TRBJ2-7, with a possible D match to TRBD1 (6 bases). Germline values: CDR1 KGHDR, CDR2 SFDVKD. CDR3 size: 15 residues. The V gene lost 7 bases and the J gene lost 2 bases, with 17 bases spanning the gap. CDR3: CATSDPGQGTYEQYF. DNA for the CDR3: TGTGCCACCAGCGATCCGGGACAAGGCACCTACGAGCAGTACTTC.

This clone was detected a few times. The chain employs TRBV19 and TRBJ2-2, with 8 bases that match TRBD2. The junction had 3 bases not matched to a gene; V was cut back by 6 bases and J by 6 bases. This CDR3 contains 13 residues. The germline V gene has CDR1 LNHDA and CDR2 SQIVND (reference sequence). CDR3 in DNA: TGTGCCAGTAGAGCGGGAGAGTCCGGGGAGCTGTTTTTT. It yields the protein CASRAGESGELFF.

The rearrangement links TRBV3-1 (or the pseudogene TRBV3-2) to TRBJ1-2; tentative D call: TRBD1 (5 bases). CDR1 and CDR2 (germline): LGHDT, YNNKEL (reference sequence). V shed 0 bases and J shed 7 bases, with 21 bases lying between them. This CDR3 has 17 residues. The CDR3 bases are TGTGCCAGCAGCCAAGATCAGGGTTCTGGAGTGTTCGGTGGCTACACCTTC. Translation gives CASSQDQGSGVFGGYTF.